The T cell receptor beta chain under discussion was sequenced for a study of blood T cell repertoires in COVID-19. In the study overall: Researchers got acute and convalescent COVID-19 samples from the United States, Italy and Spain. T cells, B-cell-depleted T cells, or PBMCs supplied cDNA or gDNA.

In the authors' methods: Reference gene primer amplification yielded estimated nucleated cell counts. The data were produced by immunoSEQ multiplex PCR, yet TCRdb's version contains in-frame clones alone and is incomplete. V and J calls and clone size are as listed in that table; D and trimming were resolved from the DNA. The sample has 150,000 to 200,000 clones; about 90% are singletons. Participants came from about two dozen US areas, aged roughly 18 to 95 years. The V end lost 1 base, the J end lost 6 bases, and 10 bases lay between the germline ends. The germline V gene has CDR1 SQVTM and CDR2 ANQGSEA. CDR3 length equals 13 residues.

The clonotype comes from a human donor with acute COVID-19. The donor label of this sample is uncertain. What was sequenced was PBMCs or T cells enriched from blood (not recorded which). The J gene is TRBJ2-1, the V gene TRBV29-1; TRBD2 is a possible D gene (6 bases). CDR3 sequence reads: CSVEVQAGNEQFF. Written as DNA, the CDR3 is TGCAGCGTTGAAGTGCAAGCGGGCAATGAGCAGTTCTTC.